The 21 T cell receptor beta chains reported below all come from one sample, sequenced in a study of tumor and adjacent non-tumor tissue in lung cancer. Three rounds of nested PCR, following a modified ARM-PCR protocol, produced the TCRbeta library. MiXCR, run by TCRdb on the multiplex PCR reads, gives a single entry per CDR3 protein. The data hold 70,000 to 90,000 distinct CDR3 sequences, with 80% observed a single time. RNA was extracted from bulk tissue without any cell sorting. Source material: lung tumor tissue. These receptors were collected from a woman aged 45-65 years with non-small cell lung cancer.

To note about this clonotype: As the CDR3 is not closed by the conserved phenylalanine or tryptophan, this likely results from a read error. V gene TRBV6-2 or TRBV6-3 combines with J gene TRBJ2-5, with D hard to call. The CDR3 has 12 amino acids. With 6 bases removed from V and 8 bases from J, the gap between germline ends came to 13 bases. Germline CDR1 MNHEY, CDR2 SVGEGT. The CDR3: CASRVARATQYL. The CDR3 nucleotides are TGTGCCAGCAGAGTAGCCCGGGCAACCCAGTACTTA.

This rearrangement joins TRBV6-6 to TRBJ2-7; the match to TRBD2 covers 7 bases. Losses at the gene ends were 10 bases for V and 3 bases for J; bases not matched to a gene: 12. This CDR3 region has 14 residues. The V gene's germline CDR1 is MNHNY and CDR2 SVGAGI (reference sequence). CDR3 sequence (DNA): TGTGCCATTAGATTGACCCCGGGAGGCTACGAGCAGTACTTC. This gives the protein CAIRLTPGGYEQYF.

Points on this clonotype: One junction end does not reproduce the germline sequence, and a read error may be involved. The genes are TRBV20-1 and TRBJ2-2; 8 positions match TRBD1. The CDR3 has 13 amino acids. The germline gives CDR1 DFQATT, CDR2 SNEGSKA (reference sequence). The CDR3 reads CSAARGQGWGLLF. Written as DNA, the CDR3 is TGCAGTGCCGCCAGGGGGCAAGGCTGGGGGCTGTTATTT.

Notes on this clonotype: Its ends do not fully match the called genes, so a read error is possible. The chain is built from TRBV12-3 or TRBV12-4 and TRBJ2-7; TRBD1 or TRBD2 may be the D gene (6 bases each). The length of the CDR3 is 16 residues. CDR3 DNA sequence: TGTGCCAGCAGTTTCGCCCGGGGGCTAAACTCGTACGAGCGGTACTTC. It is translated as CASSFARGLNSYERYF.

As for this clonotype: A junction end diverges from the germline sequence, so it may reflect a read error. The V call is TRBV6-1, the J call TRBJ1-5; possibly TRBD1 for D (5 bases). Germline CDR1 MNHNS, CDR2 SASEGT. This CDR3 is built from 15 residues. The CDR3 spells CTSSEARQAPGPLHF. The CDR3, as DNA: TGTACCAGCAGTGAAGCTCGTCAGGCCCCAGGGCCCCTGCATTTT.

The J gene is TRBJ1-3, the V gene TRBV6-5; no firm D call. Germline-derived CDR1 and CDR2 are MNHEY and SVGAGI. The V end lost 6 bases, the J end lost 12 bases, and 24 bases lay between the germline ends. The CDR3 is 15 residues long. This CDR3 is CASRGDRRAGDIIYF. CDR3 coding DNA: TGTGCCAGCAGAGGCGACCGCCGCGCTGGAGACATCATATATTTT.

The gene calls are TRBV5-4 and TRBJ2-3; D is unclear. The CDR3 runs to 13 residues. Germline CDR1 SGHNT, CDR2 YYREEE (reference sequence). The V end was cut by 6 bases, the J end by 0 bases, with 8 bases between. CDR3 sequence (DNA): TGTGCCAGCAACAGTGGGAGCACAGATACGCAGTATTTT. The encoded protein is CASNSGSTDTQYF.

Worth noting for this clonotype: The junction does not match germline at one end; this may be a read error. This sequence joins TRBV20-1 and TRBJ2-7; D might be TRBD1 (5 bases). In germline, CDR1 is DFQATT, CDR2 SNEGSKA (reference sequence). The length of the CDR3 is 11 residues. The CDR3 DNA is TGCAGTGCGGTGGGGCGCTACGAACAGTACTTC. Protein: CSAVGRYEQYF.

As regards this clonotype: Because it lacks the conserved phenylalanine or tryptophan at the end, this CDR3 is likely a read error. V and J are TRBV11-3 and TRBJ2-5, with D tentatively TRBD1 (6 bases). The CDR3 length is 13 residues. Germline CDR1 is SGHNT and CDR2 is YENEEA. CDR3 protein: CASSKSGAETQYS. The CDR3 DNA is TGTGCCAGCAGCAAATCAGGGGCGGAGACTCAGTACTCC.

Many counts were recorded for this clonotype. The V gene is TRBV7-9, the J gene TRBJ2-3, with 8 bases aligning to TRBD1. In germline, CDR1 is SEHNR, CDR2 FQNEAQ (reference sequence). CDR3 size: 15 residues. J was trimmed by 0 bases and V by 3 bases; bases with no gene match: 2. The CDR3 DNA follows: TGTGCCAGCAGCTTGGGACAGGCTAGCACAGATACGCAGTATTTT. It codes for CASSLGQASTDTQYF.

The V gene is TRBV20-1, the J gene TRBJ2-1; maybe TRBD2 (6 bases). Per germline, CDR1 DFQATT and CDR2 SNEGSKA (reference sequence). The CDR3 runs 15 residues. Trimming stripped 6 bases from V and 4 bases from J, with 19 bases between. The CDR3 sequence: CSAPQGNGGYNEQFF. CDR3 DNA sequence: TGCAGTGCCCCCCAGGGTAACGGGGGTTACAATGAGCAGTTCTTC.

As concerns this clonotype: Compared with germline, one end of the junction differs, possibly owing to a read error. V and J are TRBV29-1 and TRBJ2-1; a possible D gene is TRBD1 (5 bases). CDR1 and CDR2 (germline): SQVTM, ANQGSEA. The CDR3 is made up of 12 amino acids. Here the CDR3 reads CSVEAEAGKQFF. The CDR3, as DNA: TGCAGTGTTGAAGCCGAGGCAGGGAAGCAGTTCTTC.

To note about this clonotype: One end of the junction does not line up with germline, which may come from a read error. V usage is TRBV20-1 and J usage is TRBJ1-2, with D unclear. Germline V lookup: CDR1 DFQATT, CDR2 SNEGSKA (reference sequence). The CDR3 consists of 17 residues. DNA of the CDR3: TGCAGTACTAGAGATCAGCAGCGCCGGAGGACTTTCAATGGCTACACCTTC. This gives the protein CSTRDQQRRRTFNGYTF.

Comments on this clonotype: The junction departs from the called germline gene at one end, perhaps through a read error. V is TRBV5-6 and J is TRBJ2-1; perhaps TRBD2 as D (5 bases). Germline loops: CDR1 SGHDT, CDR2 YYEEEE. The CDR3 totals 11 residues. CDR3: CASSLGRGQFF. The CDR3 region has the DNA TGTGCCAGCAGCTTGGGGAGAGGGCAGTTTTTC.

For this clonotype: Germline is not matched at one junction end, which may reflect a read error. The genes are TRBV6-2 or TRBV6-3 and TRBJ1-2; D remains unclear. CDR1 is MNHEY, CDR2 SVGEGT, per germline. The CDR3 is 13 amino acids. CDR3 sequence: CASIPPGGDGYIF. The CDR3 DNA follows: TGTGCTAGTATTCCCCCCGGAGGTGATGGCTACATCTTC.

V usage is TRBV20-1 and J usage is TRBJ2-7, with 7 bases matching TRBD2. V gave up 4 bases and J gave up 4 bases; unmatched junction bases: 10. Germline loops: CDR1 DFQATT, CDR2 SNEGSKA (reference sequence). The CDR3 is 14 amino acids. CDR3 DNA: TGCAGTGCTATGGAGACACTAGCGACTTACGAGCAGTACTTC. Translated: CSAMETLATYEQYF.

Concerning this clonotype itself: At one end the junction does not follow the germline gene, possibly because of a read error. This rearrangement joins TRBV11-3 to TRBJ1-3; D unclear. The CDR3 contains 16 residues. Germline V lookup: CDR1 SGHNT, CDR2 YENEEA. The CDR3 bases are TGTGCCAGCAGCTTCGGTGACCCCAGCTCTGGGAACACCATATATTTT. Protein sequence: CASSFGDPSSGNTIYF.

With regard to this clonotype: The junction does not match germline at one end; this may be a read error. V gene TRBV20-1 combines with J gene TRBJ2-7, with D perhaps TRBD1 or TRBD2 (5 bases each). The CDR3 has 15 amino acids. CDR1 is DFQATT and CDR2 is SNEGSKA in the germline V gene (reference sequence). CDR3 nucleotide sequence: TGCAGTGCTAGAGATATTCGGCAGGGAGATTACGAACAGTACTTC. Translated: CSARDIRQGDYEQYF.

The V gene is TRBV6-2 or TRBV6-3, the J gene TRBJ2-5; the D gene is possibly TRBD2 (5 bases). The V gene's germline CDR1 is MNHEY and CDR2 SVGEGT. The CDR3 is made up of 18 amino acids. V gave up 6 bases and J gave up 1 base, with 24 bases separating them. CDR3 coding DNA: TGTGCCAGCAGCTGGACCCCTCTTCTAGTGGGAGCCCAAGAGACCCAGTACTTC. Protein product: CASSWTPLLVGAQETQYF.

Note on this clonotype: The junction and the germline gene differ at one end; a read error may be behind it. This chain uses TRBV6-5 with TRBJ2-5, with D possibly being TRBD2 (5 bases). From germline, CDR1 is MNHEY and CDR2 SVGAGI. The CDR3 is 13 amino acids. The CDR3 spells CASNPTGRESQYF. In nucleotides, the CDR3 is TGTGCCAGCAACCCAACGGGGAGAGAGAGCCAGTACTTC.

Concerning this clonotype: At one end the junction does not follow the germline gene, possibly because of a read error. This chain links TRBV20-1 with TRBJ1-3; tentative D call: TRBD1 (6 bases). The CDR3 contains 15 residues. Germline V gene lookup returns CDR1 DFQATT and CDR2 SNEGSKA (reference sequence). CDR3 in amino acids: CNASAGAVSGNIIYF. CDR3 nucleotides: TGCAATGCTAGCGCAGGGGCTGTGTCTGGAAACATCATATATTTT.